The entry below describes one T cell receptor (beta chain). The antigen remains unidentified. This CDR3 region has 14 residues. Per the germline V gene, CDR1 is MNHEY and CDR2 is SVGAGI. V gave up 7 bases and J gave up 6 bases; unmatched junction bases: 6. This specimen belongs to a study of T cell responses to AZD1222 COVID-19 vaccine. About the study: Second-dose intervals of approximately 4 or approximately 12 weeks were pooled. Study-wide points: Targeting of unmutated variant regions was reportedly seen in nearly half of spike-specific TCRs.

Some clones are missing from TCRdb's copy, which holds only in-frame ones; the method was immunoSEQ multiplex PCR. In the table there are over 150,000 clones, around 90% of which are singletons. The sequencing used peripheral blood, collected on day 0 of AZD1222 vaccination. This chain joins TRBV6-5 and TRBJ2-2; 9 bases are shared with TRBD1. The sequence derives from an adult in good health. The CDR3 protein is CASNIGQGPGELFF. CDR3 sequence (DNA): TGTGCCAGCAACATAGGACAGGGGCCCGGGGAGCTGTTTTTT.